This T cell receptor (beta chain) came from a study of blood T cells in healthy people across ages. On this clonotype itself: Its matching antigen is unknown.

V lost 5 bases to trimming and J lost 10 bases; unmatched junction nucleotides: 8. The CDR3 has 15 residues. CDR1 SGHTA and CDR2 FQGNSA come from the germline V gene. A second PCR of 7 to 11 cycles used a sample-barcoded 5' primer and a J-beta primer mix. Any given sample supplied a minimum of 2.5 million CDR3-containing paired-end reads. One entry per CDR3 protein, called by TCRdb with MiXCR from the 5' RACE reads. The sample has fewer than 900,000 distinct CDR3 sequences, 43% seen once. Study-wide results and caveats: Roughly linearly, TCR beta diversity per million T cells fell as age increased.

Source material: blood. This TCR was recovered from a woman aged 55-69 years in good health. This chain connects TRBV7-2 to TRBJ2-1, with 13 positions matching TRBD2. CDR3 residues: CASSRTSGSRGEQFF. The CDR3 DNA reads TGTGCCAGCAGCCGGACTAGCGGGAGCAGGGGAGAGCAGTTCTTC.